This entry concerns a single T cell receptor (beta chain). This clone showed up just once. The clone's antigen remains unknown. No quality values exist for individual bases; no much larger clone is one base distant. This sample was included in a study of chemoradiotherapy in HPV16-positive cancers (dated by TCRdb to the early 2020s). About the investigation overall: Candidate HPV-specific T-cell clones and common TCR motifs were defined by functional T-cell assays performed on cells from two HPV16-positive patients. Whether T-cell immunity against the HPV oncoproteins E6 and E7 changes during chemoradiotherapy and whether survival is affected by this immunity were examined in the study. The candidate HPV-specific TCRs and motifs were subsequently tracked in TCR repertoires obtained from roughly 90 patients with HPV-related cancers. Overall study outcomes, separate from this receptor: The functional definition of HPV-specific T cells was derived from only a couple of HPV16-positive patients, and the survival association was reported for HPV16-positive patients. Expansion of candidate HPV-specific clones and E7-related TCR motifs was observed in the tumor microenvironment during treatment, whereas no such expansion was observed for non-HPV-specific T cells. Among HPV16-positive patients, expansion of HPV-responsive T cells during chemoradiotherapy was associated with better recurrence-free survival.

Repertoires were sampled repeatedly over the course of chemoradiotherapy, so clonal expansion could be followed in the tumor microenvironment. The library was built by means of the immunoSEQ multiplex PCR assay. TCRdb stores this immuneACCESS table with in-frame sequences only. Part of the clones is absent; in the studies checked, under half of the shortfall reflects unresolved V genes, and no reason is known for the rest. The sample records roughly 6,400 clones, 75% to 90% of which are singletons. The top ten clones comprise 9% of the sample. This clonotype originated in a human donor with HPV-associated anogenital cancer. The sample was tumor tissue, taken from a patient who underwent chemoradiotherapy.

CDR3 protein: CASSLVGTGDGYTF. The sequenced DNA: TGTGCCAGCAGCTTGGTCGGGACAGGGGATGGCTACACCTTC. This chain is built from TRBV5-4 and TRBJ1-2; 10 of the junction bases match TRBD1. Taken from cysteine to phenylalanine, the CDR3 has 14 residues. Only the CDR3 DNA is retained, 42 bases long and in frame from the first base. Via the germline V gene (reference sequence), CDR1 is SGHNT and CDR2 YYREEE. From V the trimming removes 0 bases and from J it removes 6 bases, while the gene matches leave 2 bases of the junction unaccounted for. The full variable domain, with segments outside the CDR3 supplied by the reference TRBV5-4 and TRBJ1-2 proteins, appears as ETGVTQSPTHLIKTRGQQVTLRCSSQSGHNTVSWYQQALGQGPQFIFQYYREEENGRGNFPPRFSGLQFPNYSSELNVNALELDDSALYLCASSLVGTGDGYTFGSGTRLTVV.